This T cell receptor (beta chain) came from a study of CD8 T cells in Susac syndrome. Per germline, CDR1 LNHDA and CDR2 SQIVND (reference sequence). Trimming cost V 3 bases and J 1 base, with 9 bases left between them. This CDR3 has 14 residues. Random hexamers were used to reverse transcribe the RNA input (0.5 to 1 ug). TCR beta CDR3 was amplified by immunoSEQ covering 54 Vbeta and 13 Jbeta. A single record per CDR3 protein comes from TCRdb applying MiXCR to the immunoSEQ multiplex PCR reads. This repertoire shows about 250,000 distinct CDR3 sequences, just under 95% found once; its top ten account for around 0.067%. Sequencing of TCR beta was performed on blood CD8+ T cells and on blood CD4+ T cells. While CD8+ and CD4+ T cells were isolated negatively, TEMRA cells were enriched by FACS. This clonotype has a single count.

The source is a human donor with multiple sclerosis. The sample taken for sequencing was CD4+ T cells from PBMCs. The V call is TRBV19, the J call TRBJ1-1; TRBD1 is a possible D gene (5 bases). This CDR3 is CASSIGAANTEAFF. The DNA of the CDR3 is TGTGCCAGTAGTATCGGGGCGGCGAACACTGAAGCTTTCTTT.